Following are 9 T cell receptor beta chains from one sample sequenced in a study of T cells in Graves' hyperthyroidism and ophthalmopathy. RNA transcripts were the template for amplifying TCR beta CDR3 regions. An initial round of RT-PCR targeting the TCR CDR3 relied on the HTBI primer set. TCRdb recomputed calls from the multiplex PCR reads with MiXCR, one row per CDR3 protein. Of under 500,000 distinct CDR3 sequences in the sample, around an eighth were seen once. The specimen was blood. The origin of the receptors is a man between 50 and 59 years old with Graves' ophthalmopathy.

Many counts were recorded for this clonotype. The chain joins TRBV6-5 to TRBJ2-7; tentatively, D is TRBD1 (6 bases). Trimming took 0 bases from V and 2 from J, leaving 17 bases between them. The germline gives CDR1 MNHEY, CDR2 SVGAGI. The CDR3 is 17 residues long. In DNA, the CDR3 is TGTGCCAGCAGTTACTCGGGACCGGGACACAAAACCTACGAGCAGTACTTC. This translates into CASSYSGPGHKTYEQYF.

This clonotype was counted at least ten times. The chain is built from TRBV30 and TRBJ1-1, with 7 bases aligning to TRBD1. J lost 4 bases, V lost 8 bases, and 4 bases had no gene match. The CDR3 has 11 amino acids. Germline lookup yields CDR1 GTSNPN and CDR2 SVGIG (reference sequence). Here the CDR3 reads CASDRATEAFF. CDR3 in DNA: TGTGCCAGCGACAGGGCCACTGAAGCTTTCTTT. The full variable domain, with the rest looked up from reference TRBV30 and TRBJ1-1, is SQTIHQWPATLVQPVGSPLSLECTVEGTSNPNLYWYRQAAGRGLQLLFYSVGIGQISSEVPQNLSASRPQDRQFILSSKKLLLSDSGFYLCASDRATEAFFGQGTRLTVV.

V is TRBV29-1 and J is TRBJ2-3; TRBD1 matches 8 bases. The V and J ends lost 6 bases and 3 bases, in that order; junction bases with no gene match: 5. There are 13 residues in the CDR3. From germline, CDR1 is SQVTM and CDR2 ANQGSEA. In nucleotides, the CDR3 is TGCAGCGTCGCCAGGGGGCGGACAGATACGCAGTATTTT. It codes for CSVARGRTDTQYF.

The rearrangement links TRBV28 to TRBJ2-3; D uncertain. Per the germline V gene, CDR1 is MDHEN and CDR2 is SYDVKM. Deletions cut 7 bases from V and 1 base from J, with 12 bases between. The CDR3 is made up of 14 amino acids. The CDR3 here is CASTLRLRTDTQYF. The CDR3 region has the DNA TGTGCCAGCACCCTAAGACTTCGCACAGATACGCAGTATTTT. Complete variable domain (other parts from reference TRBV28 and TRBJ2-3): DVKVTQSSRYLVKRTGEKVFLECVQDMDHENMFWYRQDPGLGLRLIYFSYDVKMKEKGDIPEGYSVSREKKERFSLILESASTNQTSMYLCASTLRLRTDTQYFGPGTRLTVL.

This clonotype showed up just a few times. This chain links TRBV28 with TRBJ1-5; TRBD1 matches at 8 bases. V gave up 6 bases and J gave up 6 bases; unmatched junction bases: 10. The CDR3 runs 15 residues. The germline V gene has CDR1 MDHEN and CDR2 SYDVKM. The CDR3 nucleotides are TGTGCCAGCAGACAGCAGGGGGCCGCGTCTCAGCCCCAGCATTTT. It is translated as CASRQQGAASQPQHF. Together with reference TRBV28 and TRBJ1-5, the CDR3 gives the full variable domain: DVKVTQSSRYLVKRTGEKVFLECVQDMDHENMFWYRQDPGLGLRLIYFSYDVKMKEKGDIPEGYSVSREKKERFSLILESASTNQTSMYLCASRQQGAASQPQHFGDGTRLSIL.

The chain has TRBV12-3 or TRBV12-4 and TRBJ2-3, with 9 bases matching TRBD2. V gave up 3 bases and J gave up 4 bases; unmatched junction bases: 8. The CDR3 is 16 amino acids. CDR3 sequence (DNA): TGTGCCAGCAGTTTTCTTAGCGGGAGCGATTCAGATACGCAGTATTTT. Translation gives CASSFLSGSDSDTQYF.

This clonotype was recorded many times. V usage is TRBV14 and J usage is TRBJ2-5; 9 positions match TRBD2. V shed 2 bases, J shed 2 bases, and the junction held 9 bases outside the gene matches. CDR3 length: 17 residues. Germline CDR1 is SGHDN and CDR2 is FVKESK. The CDR3 sequence: CASSQQLGLARQETQYF. DNA of the CDR3: TGTGCCAGCAGCCAACAACTGGGACTAGCCCGACAAGAGACCCAGTACTTC.

This chain links TRBV19 with TRBJ2-5; tentatively, D is TRBD1 (6 bases). From germline, CDR1 is LNHDA and CDR2 SQIVND (reference sequence). The V and J ends lost 6 bases and 2 bases respectively, with 16 bases between them. There are 15 residues in the CDR3. CDR3 protein: CASRPQGQLQETQYF. CDR3 DNA sequence: TGTGCCAGTAGGCCCCAAGGACAGTTACAAGAGACCCAGTACTTC.

The V call is TRBV29-1, the J call TRBJ2-3; D may correspond to TRBD1 or TRBD2 (5 bases each). Trimming took off 7 bases at V and 0 bases at J, with 11 bases between the two ends. Germline-derived CDR1 and CDR2 are SQVTM and ANQGSEA. The CDR3 runs to 13 residues. The CDR3 loop is CSAWGGSTDTQYF. The CDR3 coding sequence is TGCAGCGCATGGGGCGGGAGCACAGATACGCAGTATTTT.